The 8 T cell receptor beta chains listed next were all sequenced from one sample in a study of blood T cell repertoires in COVID-19. The table came from immunoSEQ multiplex PCR; TCRdb's copy has only in-frame clones and leaves some out. The table has 150,000 to 160,000 clones, around 83% seen once. The sample consisted of peripheral blood. The receptors derive from a woman in her sixties with COVID-19, enrolled during active disease.

This clone came up once. The chain couples TRBV25-1 to TRBJ1-1; D ambiguous. Germline CDR1 and CDR2: MGHDK and SYGVNS. V was shortened by 7 bases and J by 4 bases, with 16 bases between the two germline ends. This CDR3 comprises 14 residues. CDR3 in DNA: TGTGCCAGCATTGCCTATGGAGGCGGCACTGAAGCTTTCTTT. This codes for CASIAYGGGTEAFF.

The chain recombines TRBV6-5 with TRBJ1-5; 11 nucleotides agree with TRBD1. This CDR3 is built from 14 residues. CDR1 MNHEY and CDR2 SVGAGI come from the germline V gene. After removal of 6 bases from V and 7 bases from J, the junction contained 5 bases not matched to a gene. CDR3 in DNA: TGTGCCAGCAGCAGGACAGGGGGCGACCAGCCCCAGCATTTT. Its translation is CASSRTGGDQPQHF.

The chain uses TRBV10-3 and TRBJ2-1, with 10 bases fitting TRBD1. From germline, CDR1 is ENHRY and CDR2 SYGVKD. J gave up 5 bases and V 8 bases, and 12 bases lay outside the gene matches. The CDR3 extends over 16 amino acids. The CDR3 sequence is CAIADRGGTGDNEQFF. The CDR3, as DNA: TGTGCCATCGCTGATCGTGGGGGGACAGGGGACAATGAGCAGTTCTTC.

This clone was detected once. The V gene is TRBV29-1, the J gene TRBJ2-7, with TRBD1 matching over 7 bases. Per the germline V gene, CDR1 is SQVTM and CDR2 is ANQGSEA. CDR3 size: 15 residues. V shed 7 bases, J shed 7 bases, and the junction held 19 bases outside the gene matches. The CDR3 protein is CSAGKGQMSYGEQYF. For the CDR3, the DNA is TGCAGCGCCGGAAAGGGACAGATGAGCTACGGAGAGCAGTACTTC.

This clone was observed a few times. This chain uses TRBV9 with TRBJ1-2, with TRBD1 matching over 10 bases. CDR3 size: 14 residues. The V gene's germline CDR1 is SGDLS and CDR2 YYNGEE. V lost 3 bases, J lost 8 bases, and 7 bases stayed unmatched. CDR3 amino acids: CASSGKDRGYGYTF. The DNA of the CDR3 is TGTGCCAGCAGCGGGAAGGACAGGGGGTACGGCTACACCTTC.

This clone came up a few times. The chain is built from TRBV7-2 and TRBJ1-2; D is ambiguous. The CDR3 is 13 amino acids. V lost 0 bases, J lost 0 bases, and 2 bases lay in between. In germline, CDR1 is SGHTA, CDR2 FQGNSA. The CDR3 region is CASSLATNYGYTF. CDR3 coding DNA: TGTGCCAGCAGCTTAGCCACTAACTATGGCTACACCTTC. Looking up the rest from reference TRBV7-2 and TRBJ1-2 gives the full variable domain: GAGVSQSPSNKVTEKGKDVELRCDPISGHTALYWYRQSLGQGLEFLIYFQGNSAPDKSGLPSDRFSAERTGGSVSTLTIQRTQQEDSAVYLCASSLATNYGYTFGSGTRLTVV.

The rearrangement uses TRBV21-1 and TRBJ2-3; whether TRBD1, the table's D call, matches the DNA was not checked. TRBV21-1 is described as a pseudogene. The length of the CDR3 is 19 residues. The CDR3: CASSKDLGRQFPRTDTQYF. In DNA form, the CDR3 reads TGTGCCAGCAGCAAAGATCTTGGCAGACAATTTCCACGCACAGATACGCAGTATTTT.

The chain uses TRBV20-1 and TRBJ1-4; D possibly corresponds to TRBD1 (5 bases). Germline V gene lookup returns CDR1 DFQATT and CDR2 SNEGSKA (reference sequence). V was cut by 3 bases and J by 8 bases, with 13 bases left in between. CDR3 length: 13 amino acids. The CDR3 reads CSASQQELEKLFF. CDR3 coding DNA: TGCAGTGCTAGTCAACAGGAACTGGAAAAACTGTTTTTT.